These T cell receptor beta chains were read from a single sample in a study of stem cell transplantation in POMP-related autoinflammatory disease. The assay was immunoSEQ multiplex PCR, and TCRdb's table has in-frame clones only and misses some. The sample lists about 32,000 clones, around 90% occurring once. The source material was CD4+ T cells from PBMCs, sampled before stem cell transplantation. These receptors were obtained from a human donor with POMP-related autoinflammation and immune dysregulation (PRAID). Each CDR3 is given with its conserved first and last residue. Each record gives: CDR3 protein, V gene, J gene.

CDR3: CASSLDEGGVAFF
V: TRBV7-9
J: TRBJ1-1

CDR3: CASRDSNTGELFF
V: TRBV10-1
J: TRBJ2-2

CDR3: CASSEIGGRFAYEQYF
V: TRBV6-1
J: TRBJ2-7

CDR3: CASSQDQSLAVYEQYF
V: TRBV4-2
J: TRBJ2-7

CDR3: CAWSTGAGANVLTF
V: TRBV30
J: TRBJ2-6

CDR3: CASSLKTSGRGSAYNEQFF
V: TRBV5-4
J: TRBJ2-1

CDR3: CASSINGQPQHF
V: TRBV19
J: TRBJ1-5

CDR3: CASSVVGRSEAFF
V: TRBV7-9
J: TRBJ1-1

CDR3: CASSLDQGYTF
V: TRBV9
J: TRBJ1-2

CDR3: CASSPGVGNTIYF
V: TRBV5-1
J: TRBJ1-3